One sample yielded the 8 T cell receptor beta chains listed below, sequenced in a study of T cell repertoires in cytomegalovirus infection. TCRdb re-analysed the reads in MiXCR, keeping a single row per CDR3 protein. Of about 450,000 distinct CDR3 sequences detected, 25% to 40% appear once; the ten largest clones hold about 13%. The specimen sequenced was PBMCs. The receptor source for this set is a human donor in good health (CMV status not recorded). Some clones in this sample may be carry-over from other donors' samples.

The V and J genes are TRBV24-1 and TRBJ1-1; weak D call: TRBD1 (6 bases). This CDR3 spans 16 amino acids. V dropped 3 bases and J dropped 4 bases, with 17 bases sitting between them. Germline loops: CDR1 KGHDR, CDR2 SFDVKD. The DNA for the CDR3 is TGTGCCACCAGTGATACCTCGGGTCAGGGGTTCACTGAAGCTTTCTTT. It codes for CATSDTSGQGFTEAFF.

The chain has TRBV6-5 and TRBJ1-1; D gene uncertain. Trimming left V 0 bases short and J 0 bases short, with 8 bases between. CDR3 length: 15 residues. Germline V gene data show CDR1 as MNHEY and CDR2 as SVGAGI. The DNA of the CDR3 is TGTGCCAGCAGTTACTCTGAGAGAGTGAACACTGAAGCTTTCTTT. Amino acid sequence: CASSYSERVNTEAFF.

This clonotype has a handful of counts. A read error may be the cause here, since a much bigger clone is one base away. The genes are TRBV7-6 and TRBJ1-3, with D possibly being TRBD1 (6 bases). Germline CDR1 is SGHVS and CDR2 is FNYEAQ. There are 14 residues in the CDR3. Here the CDR3 reads CASSQQGSVNTIYF. In nucleotides, the CDR3 is TGTGCCAGCAGCCAACAGGGCTCTGTAAACACCATATATTTT.

There are many counts of this clonotype. The gene calls are TRBV7-2 and TRBJ2-5; D possibly corresponds to TRBD2 (5 bases). Germline V lookup: CDR1 SGHTA, CDR2 FQGNSA. V was pared by 10 bases and J by 2 bases, with 17 bases between. The CDR3 sequence is 14 residues long. As DNA, the CDR3 is TGTGCCAAGACTTGGGCTGGAGGACAAGAGACCCAGTACTTC. The encoded protein is CAKTWAGGQETQYF.

The rearrangement joins TRBV6-5 to TRBJ2-5, with D maybe TRBD2 (5 bases). Germline values: CDR1 MNHEY, CDR2 SVGAGI. There are 14 residues in the CDR3. Trimming cost V 2 bases and J 1 base, with 8 bases left between them. In nucleotides, the CDR3 is TGTGCCAGCAGTTACATCGGGGTCCAAGAGACCCAGTACTTC. Its protein is CASSYIGVQETQYF.

The rearrangement uses TRBV6-5 and TRBJ2-6; D not certain. Germline CDR1 reads MNHEY; CDR2 reads SVGAGI. This CDR3 is built from 15 residues. V dropped 4 bases and J dropped 0 bases, with 7 bases sitting between them. CDR3 coding DNA: TGTGCCAGCAGTTCGACGGCCTCTGGGGCCAACGTCCTGACTTTC. Translating gives CASSSTASGANVLTF.

This sequence joins TRBV24-1 and TRBJ2-1; either TRBD1 or TRBD2 may supply D (5 bases each). V lost 3 bases to trimming and J lost 0 bases, with 17 bases between them. The CDR3 has 18 amino acids. Germline V lookup: CDR1 KGHDR, CDR2 SFDVKD. This chain's CDR3 is CATSDHRSPGPSYNEQFF. The CDR3 DNA sequence: TGTGCCACCAGTGATCATCGCTCTCCGGGGCCCTCCTACAATGAGCAGTTCTTC.

Regarding this clonotype: Given a much more abundant clone one base away, this may be a read error. The V gene is TRBV7-9, the J gene TRBJ2-3; D unresolved. V was trimmed by 7 bases and J by 4 bases, leaving 12 bases between them. Germline CDR1 is SEHNR and CDR2 is FQNEAQ (reference sequence). The CDR3 consists of 13 residues. The CDR3 nucleotides read TGTGCCAGCAACTTCGGATCGGCAGATACGCAGTATTTT. Protein: CASNFGSADTQYF.